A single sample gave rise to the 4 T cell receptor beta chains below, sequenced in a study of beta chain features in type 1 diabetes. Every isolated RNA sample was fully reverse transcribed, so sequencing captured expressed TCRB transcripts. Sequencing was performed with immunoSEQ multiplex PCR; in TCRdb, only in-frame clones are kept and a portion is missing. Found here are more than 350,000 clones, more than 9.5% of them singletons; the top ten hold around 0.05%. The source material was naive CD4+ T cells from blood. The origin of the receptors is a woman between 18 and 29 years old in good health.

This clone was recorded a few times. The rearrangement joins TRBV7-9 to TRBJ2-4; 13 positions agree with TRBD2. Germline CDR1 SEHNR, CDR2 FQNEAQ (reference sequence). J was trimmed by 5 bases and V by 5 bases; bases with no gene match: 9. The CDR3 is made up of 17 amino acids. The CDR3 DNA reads TGTGCCAGCAGCCCACGGACTAGCGGGAGAGGGGAAAACATTCAGTACTTC. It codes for CASSPRTSGRGENIQYF.

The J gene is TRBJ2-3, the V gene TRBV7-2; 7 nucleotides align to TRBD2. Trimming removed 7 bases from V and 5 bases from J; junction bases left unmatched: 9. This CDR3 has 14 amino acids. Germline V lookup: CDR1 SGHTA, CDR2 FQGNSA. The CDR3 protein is CASTWLAAGDTQYF. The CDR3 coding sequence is TGTGCCAGCACTTGGCTAGCGGCTGGAGATACGCAGTATTTT.

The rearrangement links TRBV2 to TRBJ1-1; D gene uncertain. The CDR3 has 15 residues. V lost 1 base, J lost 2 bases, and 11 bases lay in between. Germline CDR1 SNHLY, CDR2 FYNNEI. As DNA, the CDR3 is TGTGCCAGCAGTGAAGATGAGCAGATAAACACTGAAGCTTTCTTT. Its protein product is CASSEDEQINTEAFF.

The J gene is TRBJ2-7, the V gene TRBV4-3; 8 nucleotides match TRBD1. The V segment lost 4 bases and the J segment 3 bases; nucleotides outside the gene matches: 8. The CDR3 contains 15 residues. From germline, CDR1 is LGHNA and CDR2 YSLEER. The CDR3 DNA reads TGCGCCAGCAGCCGCCAGACAGGGGCCCACTACGAGCAGTACTTC. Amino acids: CASSRQTGAHYEQYF.